The 6 T cell receptor beta chains below were found in one sample sequenced in a study of PD-L1 blockade in urothelial cancer. Time point of the sample: pretreatment peripheral blood. Sequenced by immunoSEQ multiplex PCR; TCRdb stores in-frame clones only, minus some. Among some 50,000 clones listed, approximately 90% were seen once. The sample here was PBMCs, taken around atezolizumab (anti-PD-L1) treatment. The source of these receptors is a woman in her sixties or seventies with urothelial cancer.

The chain has TRBV28 and TRBJ2-3; 8 nucleotides agree with TRBD2. This CDR3 region has 14 residues. From germline, CDR1 is MDHEN and CDR2 SYDVKM. J gave up 4 bases and V 10 bases, and 10 bases lay outside the gene matches. The CDR3 bases are TGTGCCATCGACAAGCTAGCGGGCTCAGATACGCAGTATTTT. It yields the protein CAIDKLAGSDTQYF. Full variable domain (rest looked up from reference TRBV28 and TRBJ2-3): DVKVTQSSRYLVKRTGEKVFLECVQDMDHENMFWYRQDPGLGLRLIYFSYDVKMKEKGDIPEGYSVSREKKERFSLILESASTNQTSMYLCAIDKLAGSDTQYFGPGTRLTVL.

This clone was observed a few times. This chain links TRBV4-1 with TRBJ1-5; the match to TRBD1 covers 8 bases. The CDR3 runs 14 residues. Trimming removed 4 bases from V and 6 bases from J; junction bases left unmatched: 5. The germline V gene has CDR1 MGHRA and CDR2 YSYEKL. Here the CDR3 DNA reads TGCGCCAGCAGCCGTGAACAGGGGGGTCAGCCCCAGCATTTT. As protein: CASSREQGGQPQHF.

This clone was picked up a small number of times. DNA of the CDR3: TGCGCCAGCAGCTTGTGGGGCTACACCGGGGAGCTGTTTTTT. Translated, it gives CASSLWGYTGELFF. This chain links TRBV5-1 with TRBJ2-2; D possibly corresponds to TRBD1 (5 bases). Germline values: CDR1 SGHRS, CDR2 YFSETQ. The V end lost 1 base, the J end lost 3 bases, and 7 bases lay between the germline ends. This CDR3 is built from 14 residues.

The genes are TRBV5-8 and TRBJ1-3; D is ambiguous. V was trimmed by 0 bases and J by 0 bases, leaving 7 bases between them. CDR1 SGHTS and CDR2 YDEGEE come from the germline V gene. This CDR3 region has 15 residues. The CDR3: CASSLGQASGNTIYF. CDR3 nucleotides: TGTGCCAGCAGCTTGGGTCAGGCCTCTGGAAACACCATATATTTT.

In its sample, this clone was seen a few times. The chain couples TRBV19 to TRBJ2-1, with 8 bases lining up with TRBD2. The V gene's germline CDR1 is LNHDA and CDR2 SQIVND (reference sequence). V was clipped by 10 bases and J by 4 bases; unmatched bases: 18. The CDR3 length is 17 residues. The CDR3 sequence is CATYPRWTSRFYNEQFF. The CDR3 region has the DNA TGTGCCACCTACCCCCGATGGACTAGCCGCTTTTACAATGAGCAGTTCTTC.

This clone occurred once. This chain links TRBV4-3 with TRBJ2-3; 9 bases line up with TRBD2. Looked up from germline, CDR1 is LGHNA and CDR2 is YSLEER. The ends lost 0 bases at V and 0 bases at J; junction bases unmatched: 7. The CDR3 runs 18 residues. The CDR3 spells CASSQDIGLAFSTDTQYF. The CDR3 DNA reads TGCGCCAGCAGCCAAGATATAGGACTAGCGTTTAGCACAGATACGCAGTATTTT.